This TCR beta chain stems from a study of T cells after posttransplantation cyclophosphamide. Study-wide results and limits: Recipient CMV seropositivity and CMV reactivation strongly tracked TRB clonality. Later blood repertoires were often dominated by clones from the donor CD8+ memory compartment. TRB overlap between skin or GI tissue T cells and blood was limited.

This clone was recorded at least ten times. Its antigen is currently unknown. This CDR3 has 17 residues. CDR1 is LGHNA and CDR2 is YNFKEQ in the germline V gene. J lost 7 bases, V lost 0 bases, and 11 bases had no gene match. Peripheral blood was collected from the related graft donor on the marrow donation day. Sequencing used immunoSEQ multiplex PCR; TCRdb keeps in-frame clones, though not all of them. The sample gives over 25,000 clones, none seen only once, and the top ten clones hold approximately 4.8%. This TCR came from a woman aged 25 to 45 in good health and a related stem cell transplant donor. This rearrangement joins TRBV4-2 to TRBJ2-1, with 8 bases that match TRBD2. The specimen was PBMCs. In DNA, the CDR3 is TGTGCCAGCAGCCAAGATCCCTCCCAGCGGGGGTTTAATGAGCAGTTCTTC. Protein sequence: CASSQDPSQRGFNEQFF.